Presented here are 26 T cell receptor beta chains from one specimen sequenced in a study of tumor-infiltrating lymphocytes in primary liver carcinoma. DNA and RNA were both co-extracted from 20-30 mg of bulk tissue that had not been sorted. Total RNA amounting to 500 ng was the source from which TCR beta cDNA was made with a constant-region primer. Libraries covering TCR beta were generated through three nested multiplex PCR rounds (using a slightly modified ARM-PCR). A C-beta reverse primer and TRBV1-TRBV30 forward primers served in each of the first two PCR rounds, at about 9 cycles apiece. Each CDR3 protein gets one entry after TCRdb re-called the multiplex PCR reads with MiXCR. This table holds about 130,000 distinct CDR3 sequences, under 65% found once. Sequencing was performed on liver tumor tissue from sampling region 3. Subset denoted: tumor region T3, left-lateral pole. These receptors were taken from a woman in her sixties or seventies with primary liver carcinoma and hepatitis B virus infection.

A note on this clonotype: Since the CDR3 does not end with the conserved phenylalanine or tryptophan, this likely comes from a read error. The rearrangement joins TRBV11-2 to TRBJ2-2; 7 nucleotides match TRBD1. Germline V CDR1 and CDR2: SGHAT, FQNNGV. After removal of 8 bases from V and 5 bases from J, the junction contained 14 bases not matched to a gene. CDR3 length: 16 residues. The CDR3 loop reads CASGRARGGNTGELFS. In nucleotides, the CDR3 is TGTGCCAGCGGCCGAGCAAGAGGGGGCAATACCGGGGAGCTGTTTTCT.

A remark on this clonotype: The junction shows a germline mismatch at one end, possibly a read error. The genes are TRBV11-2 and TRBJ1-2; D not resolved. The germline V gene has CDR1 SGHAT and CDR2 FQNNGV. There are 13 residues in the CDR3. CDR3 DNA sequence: TGTGTCAGCAGCTTATACAACAACTATGGCTACACCTTC. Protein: CVSSLYNNYGYTF.

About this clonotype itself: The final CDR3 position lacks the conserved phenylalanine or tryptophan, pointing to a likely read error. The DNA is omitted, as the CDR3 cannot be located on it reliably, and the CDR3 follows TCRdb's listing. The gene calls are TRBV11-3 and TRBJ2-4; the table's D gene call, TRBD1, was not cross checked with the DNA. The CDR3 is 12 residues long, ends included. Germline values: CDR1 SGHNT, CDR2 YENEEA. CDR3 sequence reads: CASSLQGNIQYY.

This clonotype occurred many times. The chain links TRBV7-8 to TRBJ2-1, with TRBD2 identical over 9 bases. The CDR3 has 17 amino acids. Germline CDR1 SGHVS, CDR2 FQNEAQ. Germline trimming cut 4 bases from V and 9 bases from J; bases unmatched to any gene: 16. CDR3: CASSSRGGSGSSGEQFF. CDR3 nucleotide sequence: TGTGCCAGCAGCTCCCGGGGTGGTAGCGGGAGTAGCGGTGAGCAGTTCTTC.

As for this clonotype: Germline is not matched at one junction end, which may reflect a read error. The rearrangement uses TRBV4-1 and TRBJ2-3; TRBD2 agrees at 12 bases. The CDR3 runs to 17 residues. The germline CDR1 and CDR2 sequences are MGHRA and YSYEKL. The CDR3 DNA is TGCGCCAGTAGCCAAGATTTGACTAGCGGGAGTCGGGATATGCAGTATTTT. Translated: CASSQDLTSGSRDMQYF.

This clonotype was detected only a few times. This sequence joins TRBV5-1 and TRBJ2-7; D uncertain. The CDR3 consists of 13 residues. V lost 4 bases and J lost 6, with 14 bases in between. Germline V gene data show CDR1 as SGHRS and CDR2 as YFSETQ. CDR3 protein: CASSLSYLAEQYF. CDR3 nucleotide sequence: TGCGCCAGCAGCCTGAGCTATTTAGCCGAGCAGTACTTC.

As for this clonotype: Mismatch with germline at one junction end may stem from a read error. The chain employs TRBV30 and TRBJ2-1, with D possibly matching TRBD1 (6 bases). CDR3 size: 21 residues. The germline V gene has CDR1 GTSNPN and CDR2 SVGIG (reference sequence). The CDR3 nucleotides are TGTGCCTGGTGTGTGGTTGAGGGGGACAAGCAGGCACGGAGCTCCTACAATGAGCAGTTCTTT. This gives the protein CAWCVVEGDKQARSSYNEQFF.

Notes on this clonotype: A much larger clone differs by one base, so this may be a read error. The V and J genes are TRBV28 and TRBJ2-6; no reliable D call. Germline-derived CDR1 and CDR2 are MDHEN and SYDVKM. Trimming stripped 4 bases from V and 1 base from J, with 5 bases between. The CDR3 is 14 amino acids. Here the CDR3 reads CASSSVSGANVLTF. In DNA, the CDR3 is TGTGCCAGCAGTTCCGTTTCTGGGGCCAACGTCCTGACTTTC.

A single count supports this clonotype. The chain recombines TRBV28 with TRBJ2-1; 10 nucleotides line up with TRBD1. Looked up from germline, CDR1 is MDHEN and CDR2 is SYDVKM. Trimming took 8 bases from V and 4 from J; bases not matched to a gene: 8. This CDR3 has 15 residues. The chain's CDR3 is CASPPTGGDYNEQFF. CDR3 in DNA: TGTGCCAGCCCTCCGACAGGGGGCGATTACAATGAGCAGTTCTTC.

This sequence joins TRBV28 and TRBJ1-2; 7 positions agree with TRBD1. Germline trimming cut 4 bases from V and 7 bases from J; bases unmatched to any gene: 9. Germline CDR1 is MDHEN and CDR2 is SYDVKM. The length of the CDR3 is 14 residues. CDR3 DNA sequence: TGTGCCAGCAGTTCCCCGGACAGGTGGGTTGGCTACACCTTC. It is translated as CASSSPDRWVGYTF.

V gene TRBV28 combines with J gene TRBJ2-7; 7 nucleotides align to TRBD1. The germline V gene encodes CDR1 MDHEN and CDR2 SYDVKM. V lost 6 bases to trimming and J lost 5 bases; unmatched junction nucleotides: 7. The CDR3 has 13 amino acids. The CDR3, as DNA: TGTGCCAGCAGGTACGGAGGACAGGACGAGCAGTACTTC. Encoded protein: CASRYGGQDEQYF.

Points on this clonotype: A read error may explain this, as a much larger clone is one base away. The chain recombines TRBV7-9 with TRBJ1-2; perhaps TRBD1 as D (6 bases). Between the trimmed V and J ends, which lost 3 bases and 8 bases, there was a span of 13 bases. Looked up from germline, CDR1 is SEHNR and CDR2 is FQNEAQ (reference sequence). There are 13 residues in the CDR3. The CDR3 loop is CASSFDGGGGYTF. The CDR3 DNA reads TGTGCCAGCAGCTTTGACGGGGGGGGCGGCTACACCTTC.

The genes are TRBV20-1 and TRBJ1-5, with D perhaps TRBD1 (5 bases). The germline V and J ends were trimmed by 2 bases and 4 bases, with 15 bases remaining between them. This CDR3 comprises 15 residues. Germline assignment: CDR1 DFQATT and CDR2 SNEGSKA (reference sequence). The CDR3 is CSARKVGGENQPQHF. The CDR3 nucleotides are TGCAGTGCTAGAAAAGTGGGAGGGGAAAATCAGCCCCAGCATTTT.

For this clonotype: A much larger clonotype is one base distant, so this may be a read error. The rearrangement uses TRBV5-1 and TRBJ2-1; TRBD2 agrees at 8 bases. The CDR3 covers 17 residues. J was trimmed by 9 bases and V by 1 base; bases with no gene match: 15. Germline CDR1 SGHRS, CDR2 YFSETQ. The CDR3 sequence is CASSLSVIAGGSTEQFF. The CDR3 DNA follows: TGCGCCAGCAGCTTGAGCGTTATCGCGGGAGGCAGCACTGAGCAGTTCTTC.

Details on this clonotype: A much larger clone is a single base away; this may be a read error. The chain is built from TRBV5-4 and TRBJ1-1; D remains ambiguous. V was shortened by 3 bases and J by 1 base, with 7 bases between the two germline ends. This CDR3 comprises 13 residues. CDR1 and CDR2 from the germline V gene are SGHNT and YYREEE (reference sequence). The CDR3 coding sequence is TGTGCCAGCAGCTGGAGGCCGAACACTGAAGCTTTCTTT. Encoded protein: CASSWRPNTEAFF.

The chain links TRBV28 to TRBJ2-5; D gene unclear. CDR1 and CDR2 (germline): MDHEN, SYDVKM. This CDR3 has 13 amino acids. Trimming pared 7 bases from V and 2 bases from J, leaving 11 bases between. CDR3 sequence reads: CASILRGQETQYF. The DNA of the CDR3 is TGTGCCAGCATTTTGCGTGGGCAAGAGACCCAGTACTTC.

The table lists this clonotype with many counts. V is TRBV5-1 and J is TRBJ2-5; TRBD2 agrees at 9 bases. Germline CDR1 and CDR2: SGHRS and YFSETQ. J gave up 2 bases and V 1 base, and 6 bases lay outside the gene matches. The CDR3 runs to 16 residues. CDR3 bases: TGCGCCAGCAGCTTGATCCTAGCGGGGCTGCAAGAGACCCAGTACTTC. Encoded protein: CASSLILAGLQETQYF.

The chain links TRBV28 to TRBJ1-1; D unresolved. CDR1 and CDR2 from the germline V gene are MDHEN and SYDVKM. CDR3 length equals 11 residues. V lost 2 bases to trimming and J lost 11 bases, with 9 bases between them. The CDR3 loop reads CASSLATEAFF. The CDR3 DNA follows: TGTGCCAGCAGTTTAGCCACAGAGGCTTTCTTT.

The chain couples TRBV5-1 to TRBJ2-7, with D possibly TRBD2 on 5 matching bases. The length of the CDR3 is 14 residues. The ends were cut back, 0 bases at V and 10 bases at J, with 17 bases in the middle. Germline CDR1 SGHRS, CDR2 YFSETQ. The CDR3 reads CASSLGGDSYVQYF. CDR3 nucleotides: TGCGCCAGCAGCTTGGGGGGAGACTCCTACGTACAGTACTTC.

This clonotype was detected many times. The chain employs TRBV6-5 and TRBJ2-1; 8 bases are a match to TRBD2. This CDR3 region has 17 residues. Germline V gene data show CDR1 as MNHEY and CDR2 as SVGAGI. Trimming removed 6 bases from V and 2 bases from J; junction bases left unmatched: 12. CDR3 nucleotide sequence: TGTGCCAGCAGACACTTAAGCGGGAGTGCAGCCTACAATGAGCAGTTCTTC. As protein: CASRHLSGSAAYNEQFF.

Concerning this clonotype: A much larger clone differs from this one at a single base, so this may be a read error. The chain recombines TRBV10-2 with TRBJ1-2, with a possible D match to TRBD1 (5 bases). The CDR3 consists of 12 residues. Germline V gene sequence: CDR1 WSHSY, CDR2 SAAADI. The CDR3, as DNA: TGCGCCAGCAGTCGGGGCACATATGGCTCCACCTTC. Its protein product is CASSRGTYGSTF.

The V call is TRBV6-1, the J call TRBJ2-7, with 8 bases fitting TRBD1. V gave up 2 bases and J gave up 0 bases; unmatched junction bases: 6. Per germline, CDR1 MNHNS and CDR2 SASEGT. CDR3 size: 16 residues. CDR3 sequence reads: CASSESPDRVSYEQYF. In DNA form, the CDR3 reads TGTGCCAGCAGTGAATCCCCGGACAGGGTCTCCTACGAGCAGTACTTC.

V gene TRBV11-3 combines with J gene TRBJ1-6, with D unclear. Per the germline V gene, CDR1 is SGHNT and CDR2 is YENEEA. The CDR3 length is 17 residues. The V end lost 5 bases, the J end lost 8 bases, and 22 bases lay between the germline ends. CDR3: CASSLRVGMRRDSPLHF. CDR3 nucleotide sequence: TGTGCCAGCAGCCTACGGGTTGGGATGAGGCGCGATTCACCCCTCCACTTT.

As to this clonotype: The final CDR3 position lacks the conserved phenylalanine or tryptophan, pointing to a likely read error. CDR3 sequence: CASSHPPLLVRSTDTQYL. The CDR3 coding sequence is TGCGCCAGCAGCCACCCACCGCTGCTAGTGAGAAGCACAGATACGCAGTATTTA. This chain connects TRBV4-1 to TRBJ2-3, with D hard to call. Trimming shortened V by 3 bases and J by 0 bases, and 19 bases separated the two germline ends. This CDR3 spans 18 amino acids. CDR1 and CDR2 (germline): MGHRA, YSYEKL.

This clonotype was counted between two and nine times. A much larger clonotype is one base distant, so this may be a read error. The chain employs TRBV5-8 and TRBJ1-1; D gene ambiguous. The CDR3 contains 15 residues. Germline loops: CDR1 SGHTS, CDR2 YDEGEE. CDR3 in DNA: TGTGCCAGCAGCTTGCTGAGGTCCGCGAACATTGAAGCTTTCTTT. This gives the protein CASSLLRSANIEAFF.

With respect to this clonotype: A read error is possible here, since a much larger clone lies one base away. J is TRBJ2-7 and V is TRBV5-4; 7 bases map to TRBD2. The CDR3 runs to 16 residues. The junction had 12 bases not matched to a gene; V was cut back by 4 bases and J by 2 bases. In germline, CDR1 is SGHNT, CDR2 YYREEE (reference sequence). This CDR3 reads CASSPGLTGNAYEQYF. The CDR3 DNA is TGTGCCAGCAGCCCGGGACTAACGGGGAACGCCTACGAGCAGTACTTC.